This T cell receptor (beta chain) was recovered during a study of shared clonotypes between healthy human individuals. Of note for this clone: Its antigen is as yet unknown.

Profiled with immunoSEQ multiplex PCR; TCRdb holds only in-frame clones, not every one. The sample contains hundreds of thousands of clones, about three quarters of which appear only once. The CDR3 contains 17 residues. V trimming: 1 base; J trimming: 2 bases; junction bases outside the gene matches: 6. Germline CDR1 is SGHTA and CDR2 is FQGNSA. Study-level findings and limits: The diversity represented, both genetic and in exposure history, was limited by few donors.

Each of the donors was a healthy adult who was HIV-negative and had not had a recent acute infection or vaccination. The sequenced material came from memory CD4+ T cells sorted from blood. Subset defined: CD45RA-negative fraction. The TCR comes from a young woman in good health. J is TRBJ2-3 and V is TRBV7-2; 10 bases map to TRBD2. The CDR3 DNA sequence: TGTGCCAGCAGCTTAGACGGAGCGGGAGGGATCACAGATACGCAGTATTTT. Residues: CASSLDGAGGITDTQYF.